These T cell receptor beta chains were read from a single sample in a study of T cell responses to AZD1222 COVID-19 vaccine. Only in-frame clones appear in the TCRdb table, and some are missing; sequencing was by immunoSEQ multiplex PCR. The sample lists 100,000 to 110,000 clones, around 87% occurring once. This specimen was peripheral blood, taken on day 0 of MenACWY control vaccination. Every receptor here comes from an adult in good health. CDR3s include the opening cysteine and the closing phenylalanine or tryptophan. D genes are given only for firm matches. Size tells how often a clone was seen (once, few, many) or the class of an expanded clone, and some rows leave it out.

CASSLGVAVDTQYF	TGTGCCAGCAGCTTAGGGGTCGCGGTAGATACGCAGTATTTT	TRBV11-2	TRBJ2-3	.	.
CASSFTDRGEGYTF	TGTGCCAGCAGTTTCACGGACAGGGGCGAAGGCTACACCTTC	TRBV6-2/TRBV6-3	TRBJ1-2	TRBD1	.
CASSSGQLETQYF	TGTGCCAGCTCATCCGGACAGCTAGAGACCCAGTACTTC	TRBV18	TRBJ2-5	.	.
CASSETGNPGGYTF	TGTGCCAGCAGTGAAACCGGGAACCCTGGAGGCTACACCTTC	TRBV2	TRBJ1-2	.	.
CASSYGAGSETQYF	TGTGCCAGCAGTTATGGGGCGGGGTCAGAGACCCAGTACTTC	TRBV6-5	TRBJ2-5	.	.
CAISRTSYEQYF	TGTGCCATCAGCCGCACCTCCTACGAGCAGTACTTC	TRBV10-3	TRBJ2-7	.	.
CASSEGQNYEQYF	TGTGCCAGCTCCGAGGGGCAGAACTACGAGCAGTACTTC	TRBV18	TRBJ2-7	.	.
CASKGGEGNTIYF	TGTGCCAGCAAGGGAGGGGAAGGAAACACCATATATTTT	TRBV9	TRBJ1-3	.	.
CASRGTGDTGELFF	TGTGCCAGCAGGGGGACAGGGGACACCGGGGAGCTGTTTTTT	TRBV7-9	TRBJ2-2	TRBD1	.
CASSSRQNFDTGELFF	TGTGCCAGCAGCTCCCGACAGAATTTTGACACCGGGGAGCTGTTTTTT	TRBV7-7	TRBJ2-2	.	few
CATSREGANTEAFF	TGTGCCACCAGCAGAGAGGGGGCGAACACTGAAGCTTTCTTT	TRBV15	TRBJ1-1	.	.
CASSPVGDRGNYGYTF	TGTGCCAGCTCACCAGTTGGGGACAGGGGGAACTATGGCTACACCTTC	TRBV18	TRBJ1-2	TRBD1	.
CASRGHYEQYF	TGCGCCAGCCGCGGACACTACGAGCAGTACTTC	TRBV5-1	TRBJ2-7	.	.
CASSSFEGAHGYTF	TGTGCCAGCAGCTCCTTTGAAGGGGCCCATGGCTACACCTTC	TRBV7-2	TRBJ1-2	.	once
CASSQGVGRGSNQPQHF	TGCGCCAGCAGCCAAGGGGTCGGCAGGGGGTCAAATCAGCCCCAGCATTTT	TRBV4-1	TRBJ1-5	TRBD1	.
CASGRGYQPQHF	TGTGCCAGCGGGAGGGGTTATCAGCCCCAGCATTTT	TRBV12-3/TRBV12-4	TRBJ1-5	.	.
CASSDRTGREDEQFF	TGCGCCAGCAGCGACCGGACAGGACGGGAAGATGAGCAGTTCTTC	TRBV4-1	TRBJ2-1	TRBD1	.
CASSQRYDEAFF	TGTGCCAGCAGCCAACGATACGACGAAGCTTTCTTT	TRBV3-1/TRBV3-2	TRBJ1-1	.	.
CASSMGTGGSYEQYF	TGTGCCAGCAGTATGGGGACAGGGGGTTCATACGAGCAGTACTTC	TRBV6-5	TRBJ2-7	TRBD1	.
CAWRGFDYGYTF	TGTGCCTGGAGAGGTTTCGACTATGGCTACACCTTC	TRBV30	TRBJ1-2	.	few
CASSLDRTLSYNEQFF	TGCGCCAGCAGCTTGGACCGGACCCTCTCCTACAATGAGCAGTTCTTC	TRBV5-1	TRBJ2-1	.	.
CASRRGVSTDTQYF	TGTGCCAGCCGCCGGGGGGTGAGCACAGATACGCAGTATTTT	TRBV28	TRBJ2-3	TRBD2	.
CASSDGAGILGYTF	TGTGCCAGCAGTGATGGGGCAGGGATCCTTGGCTACACCTTC	TRBV2	TRBJ1-2	.	.
CASSDPRGDGRYGYTF	TGTGCCAGCAGTGACCCCAGGGGGGACGGAAGATATGGCTACACCTTC	TRBV6-1	TRBJ1-2	TRBD1	.
CSVVGSSGRYEQYF	TGCAGCGTTGTGGGGTCTAGCGGGAGGTACGAGCAGTACTTC	TRBV29-1	TRBJ2-7	TRBD2	.
CASSPGGPQHF	TGTGCCAGCAGCCCAGGGGGGCCCCAGCATTTT	TRBV6-2/TRBV6-3	TRBJ1-5	TRBD1	once
CASSESRASGPNEQFF	TGCGCCAGCAGTGAGTCGAGGGCTAGCGGGCCCAATGAGCAGTTCTTC	TRBV10-1	TRBJ2-1	TRBD2	.
CASVESSGNTIYF	TGTGCCAGCGTGGAGAGCTCTGGAAACACCATATATTTT	TRBV6-5	TRBJ1-3	.	.